The T cell receptor (beta chain) described here comes from a study of T cell responses to AZD1222 COVID-19 vaccine. Per the germline V gene, CDR1 is LGHDT and CDR2 is YNNKEL (reference sequence). The V gene lost 1 base and the J gene lost 8 bases, with 14 bases spanning the gap. The CDR3 consists of 14 residues. Only in-frame clones appear in the TCRdb table, and some are missing; sequencing was by immunoSEQ multiplex PCR. This sample has 130,000 to 150,000 clones, with 75% to 95% found just once. The TCR originated in an adult in good health. The V gene is TRBV3-1 (or the pseudogene TRBV3-2), the J gene TRBJ1-2; D uncertain. This material consisted of peripheral blood, taken on day 0 of MenACWY control vaccination. Here the CDR3 reads CASSQGNRAAGYTF. The CDR3 DNA is TGTGCCAGCAGCCAAGGAAATAGGGCGGCGGGCTACACCTTC.